This passage covers 26 T cell receptor beta chains from one sample sequenced in a study of PD-L1 blockade in urothelial cancer (dated by TCRdb to 2017 to 2019). Reading the label with the study, this specimen's time point is: pretreatment peripheral blood. Libraries came from the immunoSEQ multiplex PCR assay. This is the immuneACCESS table as TCRdb keeps it, with only in-frame sequences that have V and J called. A part of the clones is gone; compared with another copy, unresolved V genes explain less than half, and the rest is unexplained. This sample comprises 60,000 to 70,000 clones, 80% to 85% of them detected only once. 3% to 4% of the sample lies in the top ten. The sequenced sample was PBMCs, obtained around atezolizumab (anti-PD-L1) treatment. These receptors came from a man in his 70s with urothelial cancer.

This clone has a single count. V gene TRBV5-1 combines with J gene TRBJ2-1, with 9 bases that match TRBD2. The CDR3 covers 14 residues. Germline assignment: CDR1 SGHRS and CDR2 YFSETQ. V lost 4 bases to trimming and J lost 5 bases; unmatched junction nucleotides: 4. CDR3 protein: CASSHRLADNEQFF. CDR3 DNA: TGCGCCAGCAGCCACCGACTAGCGGACAATGAGCAGTTCTTC.

The genes are TRBV6-1 and TRBJ1-1; D ambiguous. The CDR3 spans 15 residues. Per germline, CDR1 MNHNS and CDR2 SASEGT. V dropped 5 bases and J dropped 0 bases, with 13 bases sitting between them. In DNA, the CDR3 is TGTGCCAGCAGTCTCCGGATGCGGTTGAACACTGAAGCTTTCTTT. Translated: CASSLRMRLNTEAFF.

This rearrangement joins TRBV7-3 to TRBJ2-3; no firm D call. The CDR3 extends over 15 amino acids. Per germline, CDR1 SGHTA and CDR2 FQGTGA. Deletions cut 5 bases from V and 0 bases from J, with 12 bases between. The CDR3 loop reads CASSPTPTSTDTQYF. The CDR3 DNA is TGTGCCAGCAGCCCAACACCAACAAGCACAGATACGCAGTATTTT.

The chain couples TRBV5-1 to TRBJ2-7; the match to TRBD2 covers 10 bases. The CDR3 contains 16 residues. The trim removed 4 bases at V and 0 bases at J, leaving 7 bases unmatched. CDR1 and CDR2 from the germline V gene are SGHRS and YFSETQ. The CDR3 nucleotides read TGCGCCAGCAGCCCGCCTAGGACTAGCGGCTCCTACGAGCAGTACTTC. Its translation: CASSPPRTSGSYEQYF.

The chain recombines TRBV13 with TRBJ1-4, with a weak D call TRBD1 (6 bases). Trimming left V 3 bases short and J 4 bases short, with 21 bases between. The germline V gene has CDR1 PRHDT and CDR2 FYEKMQ (reference sequence). The CDR3 is made up of 18 amino acids. The CDR3 is CASSFQPLDSPLNEKLFF. CDR3 nucleotide sequence: TGTGCCAGCAGCTTCCAGCCCTTGGACAGTCCCCTTAATGAAAAACTGTTTTTT. Full variable domain (missing parts from reference TRBV13 and TRBJ1-4): AAGVIQSPRHLIKEKRETATLKCYPIPRHDTVYWYQQGPGQDPQFLISFYEKMQSDKGSIPDRFSAQQFSDYHSELNMSSLELGDSALYFCASSFQPLDSPLNEKLFFGSGTQLSVL.

This clone was picked up one time. The rearrangement links TRBV5-4 to TRBJ2-7; D perhaps matches TRBD1 (6 bases). V was trimmed by 2 bases and J by 4 bases, leaving 10 bases between them. Germline V gene data show CDR1 as SGHNT and CDR2 as YYREEE (reference sequence). This CDR3 region has 13 residues. The chain's CDR3 is CASSFPGEYEQYF. The DNA for the CDR3 is TGTGCCAGCAGCTTCCCAGGGGAGTACGAGCAGTACTTC. The whole variable domain, filled in from reference TRBV5-4 and TRBJ2-7, reads ETGVTQSPTHLIKTRGQQVTLRCSSQSGHNTVSWYQQALGQGPQFIFQYYREEENGRGNFPPRFSGLQFPNYSSELNVNALELDDSALYLCASSFPGEYEQYFGPGTRLTVT.

The chain's CDR3 is CASSGSGRPQETQYF. The DNA for the CDR3 is TGTGCCAGCAGCGGTAGCGGGAGGCCCCAAGAGACCCAGTACTTC. The rearrangement joins TRBV9 to TRBJ2-5, with TRBD2 matching 10 bases. The V and J ends lost 3 bases and 1 base, in that order; junction bases with no gene match: 3. The germline V gene encodes CDR1 SGDLS and CDR2 YYNGEE. The CDR3 is 15 amino acids.

The V and J genes are TRBV5-5 and TRBJ2-7; 11 bases map to TRBD1. The CDR3 runs to 15 residues. V lost 3 bases to trimming and J lost 4 bases; unmatched junction nucleotides: 6. CDR1 SGHKS and CDR2 YYEKEE come from the germline V gene (reference sequence). This CDR3 is CASSWGQGGSYEQYF. Here the CDR3 DNA reads TGTGCCAGCAGCTGGGGACAGGGGGGCTCGTACGAGCAGTACTTC.

The genes are TRBV10-3 and TRBJ2-1; 7 bases are a match to TRBD2. Germline CDR1 and CDR2: ENHRY and SYGVKD. V shed 7 bases, J shed 5 bases, and the junction held 17 bases outside the gene matches. The CDR3 has 17 residues. CDR3 coding DNA: TGTGCCATCAACCCCCAACCGGGACTAAAAACTCACAATGAGCAGTTCTTC. Its translation: CAINPQPGLKTHNEQFF.

The rearrangement links TRBV19 to TRBJ2-1, with 8 bases lining up with TRBD2. V lost 0 bases and J lost 3; bases outside the gene matches: 10. The CDR3 loop spans 18 amino acids. Germline-derived CDR1 and CDR2 are LNHDA and SQIVND (reference sequence). CDR3 region: CASSIEGVAGSLYNEQFF. CDR3 nucleotide sequence: TGTGCCAGTAGTATAGAAGGGGTAGCGGGATCACTCTACAATGAGCAGTTCTTC.

The J gene is TRBJ2-1, the V gene TRBV18; D is possibly TRBD1 (6 bases). Trimming cost V 5 bases and J 6 bases, with 11 bases left between them. Germline loops: CDR1 KGHSH, CDR2 LQKENI. The CDR3 totals 13 residues. The CDR3 protein is CASSSRQVNEQFF. CDR3 bases: TGTGCCAGCTCATCACGACAGGTCAATGAGCAGTTCTTC.

The table lists this clone with a count of one. The chain joins TRBV5-1 to TRBJ2-1; TRBD1 matches 7 bases. The CDR3 extends over 18 amino acids. Germline V gene lookup returns CDR1 SGHRS and CDR2 YFSETQ. Germline trimming cut 0 bases from V and 5 bases from J; bases unmatched to any gene: 14. CDR3 region: CASSLEGGLGGADNEQFF. The CDR3 DNA reads TGCGCCAGCAGCTTGGAGGGCGGTTTAGGGGGCGCGGACAATGAGCAGTTCTTC.

The chain employs TRBV7-2 and TRBJ1-1, with 9 bases matching TRBD1. The CDR3 runs 14 residues. The trim removed 6 bases at V and 4 bases at J, leaving 6 bases unmatched. CDR1 is SGHTA, CDR2 FQGNSA, per germline. In nucleotides, the CDR3 is TGTGCCAGCAGTTTTACAGGGGGCGTCACTGAAGCTTTCTTT. It codes for CASSFTGGVTEAFF. Filled out from reference TRBV7-2 and TRBJ1-1, the complete variable domain reads GAGVSQSPSNKVTEKGKDVELRCDPISGHTALYWYRQSLGQGLEFLIYFQGNSAPDKSGLPSDRFSAERTGGSVSTLTIQRTQQEDSAVYLCASSFTGGVTEAFFGQGTRLTVV.

V is TRBV5-1 and J is TRBJ2-3, with D uncertain. The V end lost 0 bases, the J end lost 1 base, and 6 bases lay between the germline ends. CDR3 length equals 14 residues. CDR1 is SGHRS and CDR2 is YFSETQ in the germline V gene. CDR3 coding DNA: TGCGCCAGCAGCTTGGTTCGAGGCACAGATACGCAGTATTTT. Its protein product is CASSLVRGTDTQYF.

The chain has TRBV4-1 and TRBJ2-7, with TRBD1 matching over 7 bases. Germline values: CDR1 MGHRA, CDR2 YSYEKL. The CDR3 extends over 15 amino acids. V lost 1 base to trimming and J lost 0 bases; unmatched junction nucleotides: 3. Written as DNA, the CDR3 is TGCGCCAGCAGCCAAGGTAGGGACAGCTCCTACGAGCAGTACTTC. The encoded protein is CASSQGRDSSYEQYF.

The chain recombines TRBV7-3 with TRBJ2-1, with 7 positions matching TRBD2. Germline V CDR1 and CDR2: SGHTA, FQGTGA. V shed 5 bases and J 5 bases; nucleotides not matched to a gene: 6. CDR3 length equals 14 residues. CDR3 sequence reads: CASSPVGGDNEQFF. The CDR3 region has the DNA TGTGCCAGCAGCCCGGTGGGAGGGGACAATGAGCAGTTCTTC.

This rearrangement joins TRBV2 to TRBJ2-1; 10 bases are shared with TRBD2. The CDR3 is made up of 17 amino acids. Germline V gene lookup returns CDR1 SNHLY and CDR2 FYNNEI. J gave up 0 bases and V 7 bases, and 9 bases lay outside the gene matches. The CDR3 sequence is CASIFFPSGSSYNEQFF. CDR3 nucleotides: TGTGCCAGCATTTTTTTTCCTAGCGGGAGCTCCTACAATGAGCAGTTCTTC.

This chain links TRBV5-4 with TRBJ1-2; 11 nucleotides agree with TRBD1. The CDR3 has 15 amino acids. Trimming cost V 3 bases and J 5 bases; bases outside gene matches: 6. Germline V gives CDR1 SGHNT, CDR2 YYREEE (reference sequence). CDR3 sequence (DNA): TGTGCCAGCAGCTACGGGACAGGGGGATCGTATGGCTACACCTTC. Protein sequence: CASSYGTGGSYGYTF.

J is TRBJ2-7 and V is TRBV28; no firm D call. The CDR3 loop spans 14 amino acids. V was pared by 8 bases and J by 0 bases, with 14 bases between. In germline, CDR1 is MDHEN, CDR2 SYDVKM. Here the CDR3 reads CASRRLPASYEQYF. DNA of the CDR3: TGTGCCAGCCGGCGGCTCCCGGCCTCCTACGAGCAGTACTTC.

The rearrangement uses TRBV5-1 and TRBJ2-1; 9 bases are shared with TRBD2. CDR1 is SGHRS, CDR2 YFSETQ, per germline. V shed 6 bases and J 7 bases; nucleotides not matched to a gene: 14. The CDR3 sequence is 16 residues long. The CDR3 reads CASMRIAGGSPNEQFF. CDR3 coding DNA: TGCGCCAGCATGAGGATCGCGGGAGGGTCCCCGAATGAGCAGTTCTTC.

Only a few counts were recorded for this clone. The chain is built from TRBV27 and TRBJ2-7; the match to TRBD1 covers 10 bases. The CDR3 sequence is 16 residues long. After removal of 0 bases from V and 5 bases from J, the junction contained 7 bases not matched to a gene. Germline CDR1 reads MNHEY; CDR2 reads SMNVEV (reference sequence). In DNA form, the CDR3 reads TGTGCCAGCAGTTTATCGGCGGGACAGGGGATGAACGAGCAGTACTTC. Translated: CASSLSAGQGMNEQYF.

The chain links TRBV4-1 to TRBJ2-7, with D possibly being TRBD1 (5 bases). Trimming stripped 0 bases from V and 7 bases from J, with 10 bases between. This CDR3 contains 13 residues. Germline V gene sequence: CDR1 MGHRA, CDR2 YSYEKL. DNA for the CDR3: TGCGCCAGCAGCCAAGAGGGGCGGTTAGAGCAGTACTTC. It codes for CASSQEGRLEQYF.

The chain employs TRBV28 and TRBJ1-1, with 11 bases matching TRBD1. The CDR3 covers 16 residues. V was pared by 6 bases and J by 4 bases, with 10 bases of the junction left unmatched. Germline V gene data show CDR1 as MDHEN and CDR2 as SYDVKM. This chain's CDR3 is CASSTVTGTGGTEAFF. The CDR3 nucleotides are TGTGCCAGCAGCACTGTAACCGGGACAGGGGGCACTGAAGCTTTCTTT.

The chain is built from TRBV6-1 and TRBJ1-2, with D possibly matching TRBD1 (5 bases). Germline-derived CDR1 and CDR2 are MNHNS and SASEGT. Trimming stripped 0 bases from V and 5 bases from J, with 19 bases between. This CDR3 region has 17 residues. The CDR3 region is CASSEAIRRGSGYGYTF. For the CDR3, the DNA is TGTGCCAGCAGTGAAGCGATCCGGCGGGGGTCCGGGTATGGCTACACCTTC.

The chain joins TRBV5-4 to TRBJ2-3, with D tentatively TRBD2 (6 bases). V was clipped by 1 base and J by 7 bases, with 13 bases between them. Per the germline V gene, CDR1 is SGHNT and CDR2 is YYREEE (reference sequence). The CDR3 spans 14 residues. This chain's CDR3 is CASSLRRGDNTQYF. CDR3 DNA sequence: TGTGCCAGCAGCTTGCGGCGGGGAGATAATACGCAGTATTTT.

V usage is TRBV11-2 and J usage is TRBJ2-1; TRBD2 matches 12 bases. Trimming removed 5 bases from V and 9 bases from J; junction bases left unmatched: 8. This CDR3 is built from 15 residues. CDR1 is SGHAT, CDR2 FQNNGV, per germline. The CDR3 spells CASSKGPSGRGEQFF. As DNA, the CDR3 is TGTGCCAGCAGCAAAGGGCCTAGCGGGAGGGGTGAGCAGTTCTTC.